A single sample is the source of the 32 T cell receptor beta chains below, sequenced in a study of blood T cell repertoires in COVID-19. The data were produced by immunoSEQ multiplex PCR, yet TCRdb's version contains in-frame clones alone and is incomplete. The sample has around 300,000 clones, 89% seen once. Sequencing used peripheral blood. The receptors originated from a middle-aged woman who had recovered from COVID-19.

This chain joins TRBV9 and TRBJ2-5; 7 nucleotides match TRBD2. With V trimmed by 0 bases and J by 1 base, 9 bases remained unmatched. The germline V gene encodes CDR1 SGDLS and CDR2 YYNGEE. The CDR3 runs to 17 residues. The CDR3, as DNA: TGTGCCAGCAGCGTAGGTCTCGCTAGCGGTATCCAAGAGACCCAGTACTTC. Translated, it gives CASSVGLASGIQETQYF.

The CDR3, as DNA: TGTGCCAGCAGCGTAGAGGCGGATGGTGAAAAACTGTTTTTT. It codes for CASSVEADGEKLFF. The rearrangement uses TRBV9 and TRBJ1-4; no reliable D call. The CDR3 has 14 amino acids. V lost 0 bases and J 7 bases, leaving 10 bases between the germline ends. Germline lookup yields CDR1 SGDLS and CDR2 YYNGEE.

This CDR3 reads CASSSNTEAFF. The CDR3 nucleotides are TGTGCCAGCAGTTCTAACACTGAAGCTTTCTTT. V is TRBV6-6 and J is TRBJ1-1; D not resolved. V lost 4 bases and J lost 2, with 2 bases in between. The CDR3 totals 11 residues. The V gene's germline CDR1 is MNHNY and CDR2 SVGAGI (reference sequence).

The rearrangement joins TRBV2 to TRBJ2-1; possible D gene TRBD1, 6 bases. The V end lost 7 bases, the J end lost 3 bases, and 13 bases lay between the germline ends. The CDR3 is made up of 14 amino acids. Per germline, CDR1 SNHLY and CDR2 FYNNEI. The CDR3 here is CASKRTVGYNEQFF. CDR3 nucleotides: TGTGCCAGCAAGCGGACAGTCGGCTACAATGAGCAGTTCTTC. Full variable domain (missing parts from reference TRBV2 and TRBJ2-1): EPEVTQTPSHQVTQMGQEVILRCVPISNHLYFYWYRQILGQKVEFLVSFYNNEISEKSEIFDDQFSVERPDGSNFTLKIRSTKLEDSAMYFCASKRTVGYNEQFFGPGTRLTVL.

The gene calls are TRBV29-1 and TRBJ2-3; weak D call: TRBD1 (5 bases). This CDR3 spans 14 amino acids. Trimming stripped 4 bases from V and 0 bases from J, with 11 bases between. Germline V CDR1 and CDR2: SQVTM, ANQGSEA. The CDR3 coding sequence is TGCAGCGTTGGTCGACAGAGTAGCACAGATACGCAGTATTTT. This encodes CSVGRQSSTDTQYF.

In DNA, the CDR3 is TGTGCCAGCAGTTTAGGTCAGTACAATGAGCAGTTCTTC. This codes for CASSLGQYNEQFF. The chain carries TRBV28 and TRBJ2-1; D gene uncertain. Germline-derived CDR1 and CDR2 are MDHEN and SYDVKM. V shed 2 bases and J shed 4 bases, with 6 bases lying between them. The CDR3 consists of 13 residues.

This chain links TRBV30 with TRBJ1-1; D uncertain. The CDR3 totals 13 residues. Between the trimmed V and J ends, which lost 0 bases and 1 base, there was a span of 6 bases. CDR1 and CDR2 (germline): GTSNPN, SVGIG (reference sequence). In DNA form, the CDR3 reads TGTGCCTGGAGTGTATCTCCGAACACTGAAGCTTTCTTT. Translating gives CAWSVSPNTEAFF.

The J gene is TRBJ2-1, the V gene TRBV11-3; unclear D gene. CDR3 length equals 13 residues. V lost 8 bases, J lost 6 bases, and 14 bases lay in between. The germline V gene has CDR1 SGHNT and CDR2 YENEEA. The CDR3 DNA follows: TGTGCCAGCTCGCGGCCCGGGTTCAATGAGCAGTTCTTC. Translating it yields CASSRPGFNEQFF.

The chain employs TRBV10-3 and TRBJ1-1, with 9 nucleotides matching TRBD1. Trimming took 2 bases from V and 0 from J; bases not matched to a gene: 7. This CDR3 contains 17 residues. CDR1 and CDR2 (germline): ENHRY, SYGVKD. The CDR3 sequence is CAISERGQGSMNTEAFF. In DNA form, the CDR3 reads TGTGCCATCAGTGAGAGGGGACAGGGCTCAATGAACACTGAAGCTTTCTTT.

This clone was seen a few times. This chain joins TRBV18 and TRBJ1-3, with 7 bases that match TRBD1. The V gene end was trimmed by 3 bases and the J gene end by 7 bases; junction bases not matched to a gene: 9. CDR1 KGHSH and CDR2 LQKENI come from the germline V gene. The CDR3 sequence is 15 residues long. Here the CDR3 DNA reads TGTGCCAGCTCACCGGGGACAGTCGAGTGGAACACCATATATTTT. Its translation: CASSPGTVEWNTIYF.

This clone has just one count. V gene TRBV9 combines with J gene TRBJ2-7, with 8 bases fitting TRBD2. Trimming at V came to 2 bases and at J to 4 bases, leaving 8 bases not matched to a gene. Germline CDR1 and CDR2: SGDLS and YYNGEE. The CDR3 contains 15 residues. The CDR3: CASSVSGGLGYEQYF. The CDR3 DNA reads TGTGCCAGCAGCGTCTCGGGGGGGTTAGGGTACGAGCAGTACTTC.

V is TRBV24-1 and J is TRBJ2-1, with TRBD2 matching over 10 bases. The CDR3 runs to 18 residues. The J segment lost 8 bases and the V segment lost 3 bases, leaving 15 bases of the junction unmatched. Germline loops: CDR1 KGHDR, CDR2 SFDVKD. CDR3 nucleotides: TGTGCCACCAGTGATCCCCGGGGAGCGGGAGGGCCTGGCCATGAGCAGTTCTTC. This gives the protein CATSDPRGAGGPGHEQFF.

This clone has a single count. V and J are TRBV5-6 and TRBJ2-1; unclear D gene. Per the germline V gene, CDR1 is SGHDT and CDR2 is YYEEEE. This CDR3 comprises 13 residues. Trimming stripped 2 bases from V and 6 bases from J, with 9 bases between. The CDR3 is CASSFGQRNEQFF. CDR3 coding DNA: TGTGCCAGCAGCTTTGGCCAGCGCAATGAGCAGTTCTTC.

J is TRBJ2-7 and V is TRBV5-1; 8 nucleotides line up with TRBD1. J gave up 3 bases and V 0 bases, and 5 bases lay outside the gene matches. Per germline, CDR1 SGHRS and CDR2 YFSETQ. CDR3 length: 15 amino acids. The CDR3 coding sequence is TGCGCCAGCAGCTTGGGGTCAGGGGGCTACTACGAGCAGTACTTC. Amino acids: CASSLGSGGYYEQYF.

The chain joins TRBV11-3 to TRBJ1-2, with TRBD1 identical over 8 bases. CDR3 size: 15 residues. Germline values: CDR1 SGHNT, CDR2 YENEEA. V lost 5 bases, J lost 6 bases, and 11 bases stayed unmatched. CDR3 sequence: CASSGREQGVDGYTF. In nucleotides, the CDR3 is TGTGCCAGCAGCGGCAGAGAACAGGGGGTCGATGGCTACACCTTC.

Written as DNA, the CDR3 is TGTGCCACCAGTGATCGGACAGGGGGGGCAGAGACCCAGTACTTC. This encodes CATSDRTGGAETQYF. The chain is built from TRBV24-1 and TRBJ2-5, with TRBD1 identical over 10 bases. Germline values: CDR1 KGHDR, CDR2 SFDVKD. CDR3 length: 15 amino acids. V trimming: 3 bases; J trimming: 4 bases; junction bases outside the gene matches: 4.

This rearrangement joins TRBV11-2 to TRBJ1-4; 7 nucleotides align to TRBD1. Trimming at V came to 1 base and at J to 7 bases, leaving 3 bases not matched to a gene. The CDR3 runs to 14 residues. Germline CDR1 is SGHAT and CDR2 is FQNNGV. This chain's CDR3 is CASSLAGGSEKLFF. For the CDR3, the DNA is TGTGCCAGCAGCTTAGCAGGGGGTAGTGAAAAACTGTTTTTT.

CDR3 DNA sequence: TGTGCCAGCAGCTTGGGGGGCAGGGGATGGGAGACCCAGTACTTC. Translating gives CASSLGGRGWETQYF. The rearrangement uses TRBV5-8 and TRBJ2-5, with D perhaps matching TRBD1 (6 bases). Germline CDR1 SGHTS, CDR2 YDEGEE. The V and J ends lost 0 bases and 5 bases respectively, with 14 bases between them. CDR3 size: 15 residues.

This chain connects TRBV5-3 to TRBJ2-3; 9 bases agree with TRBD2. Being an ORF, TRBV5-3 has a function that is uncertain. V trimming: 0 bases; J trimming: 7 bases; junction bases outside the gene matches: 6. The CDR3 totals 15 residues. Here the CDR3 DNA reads TGTGCCAGAAGCTTGGTTCTAGCGGGAACACATACGCAGTATTTT. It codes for CARSLVLAGTHTQYF.

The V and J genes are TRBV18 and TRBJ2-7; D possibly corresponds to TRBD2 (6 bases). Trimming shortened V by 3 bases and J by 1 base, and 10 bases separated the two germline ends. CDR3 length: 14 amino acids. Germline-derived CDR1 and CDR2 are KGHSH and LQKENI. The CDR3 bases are TGTGCCAGCTCACCGCGGGACCAATCCTACGAGCAGTACTTC. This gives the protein CASSPRDQSYEQYF.

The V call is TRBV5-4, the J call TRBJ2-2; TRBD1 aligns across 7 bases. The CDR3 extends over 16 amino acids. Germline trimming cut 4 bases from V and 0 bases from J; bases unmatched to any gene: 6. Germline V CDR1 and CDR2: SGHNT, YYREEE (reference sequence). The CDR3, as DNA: TGTGCCAGCAGCCCAGGACAGGCTGCGAACACCGGGGAGCTGTTTTTT. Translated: CASSPGQAANTGELFF.

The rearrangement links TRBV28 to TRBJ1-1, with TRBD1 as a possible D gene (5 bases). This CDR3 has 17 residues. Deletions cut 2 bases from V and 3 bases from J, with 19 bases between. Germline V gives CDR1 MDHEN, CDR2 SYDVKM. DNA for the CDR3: TGTGCCAGCAGTTTACCTGGGACCGCCGGCGGGGACACTGAAGCTTTCTTT. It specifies CASSLPGTAGGDTEAFF.

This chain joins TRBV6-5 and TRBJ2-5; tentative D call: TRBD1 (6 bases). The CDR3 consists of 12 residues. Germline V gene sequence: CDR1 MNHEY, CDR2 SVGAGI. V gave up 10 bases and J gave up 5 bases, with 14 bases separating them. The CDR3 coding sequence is TGTGCCATCTCACAGGGAATGGAGACCCAGTACTTC. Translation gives CAISQGMETQYF.

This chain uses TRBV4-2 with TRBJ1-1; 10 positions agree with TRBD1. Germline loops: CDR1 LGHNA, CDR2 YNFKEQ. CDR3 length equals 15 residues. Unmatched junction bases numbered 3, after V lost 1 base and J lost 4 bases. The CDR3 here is CASSQARTGGTEAFF. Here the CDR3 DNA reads TGTGCCAGCAGCCAAGCCCGGACAGGGGGCACTGAAGCTTTCTTT.

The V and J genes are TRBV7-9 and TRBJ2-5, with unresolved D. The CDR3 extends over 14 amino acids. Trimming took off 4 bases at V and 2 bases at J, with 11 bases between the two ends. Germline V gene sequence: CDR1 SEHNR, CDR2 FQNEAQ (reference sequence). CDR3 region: CASSWAVNQETQYF. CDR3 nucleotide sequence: TGTGCCAGCAGCTGGGCAGTAAATCAAGAGACCCAGTACTTC. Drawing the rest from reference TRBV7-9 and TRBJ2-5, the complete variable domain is DTGVSQNPRHKITKRGQNVTFRCDPISEHNRLYWYRQTLGQGPEFLTYFQNEAQLEKSRLLSDRFSAERPKGSFSTLEIQRTEQGDSAMYLCASSWAVNQETQYFGPGTRLLVL.

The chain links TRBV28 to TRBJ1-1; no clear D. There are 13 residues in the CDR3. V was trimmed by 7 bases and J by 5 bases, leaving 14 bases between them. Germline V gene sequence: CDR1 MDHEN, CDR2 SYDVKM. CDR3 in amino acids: CASTSWAGTEAFF. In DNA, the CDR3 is TGTGCCAGCACCAGTTGGGCGGGTACTGAAGCTTTCTTT.

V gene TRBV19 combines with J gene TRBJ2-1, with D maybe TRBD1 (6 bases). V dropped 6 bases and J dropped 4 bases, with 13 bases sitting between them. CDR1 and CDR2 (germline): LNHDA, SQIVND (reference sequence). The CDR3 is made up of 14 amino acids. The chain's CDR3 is CASSPWGQYNEQFF. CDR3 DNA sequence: TGTGCCAGTAGCCCCTGGGGGCAGTACAATGAGCAGTTCTTC.

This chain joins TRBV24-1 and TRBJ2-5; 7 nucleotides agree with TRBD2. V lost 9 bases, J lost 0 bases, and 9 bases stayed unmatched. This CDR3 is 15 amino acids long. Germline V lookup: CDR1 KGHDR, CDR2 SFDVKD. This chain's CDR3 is CATGGGDYNQETQYF. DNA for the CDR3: TGTGCCACCGGAGGAGGGGACTATAACCAAGAGACCCAGTACTTC.

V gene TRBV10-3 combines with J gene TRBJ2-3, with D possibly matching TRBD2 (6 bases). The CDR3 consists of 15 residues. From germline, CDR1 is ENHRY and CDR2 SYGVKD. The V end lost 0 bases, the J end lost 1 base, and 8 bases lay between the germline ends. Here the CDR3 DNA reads TGTGCCATCAGTGAGTCGAGGGAGGGCACAGATACGCAGTATTTT. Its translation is CAISESREGTDTQYF.

CDR3 nucleotide sequence: TGCGCCAGCAGCCAAGTTAGTACTAGCGGGCTAAGTTACGAGCAGTACTTC. This gives the protein CASSQVSTSGLSYEQYF. The chain uses TRBV4-1 and TRBJ2-7; TRBD2 aligns across 9 bases. Germline CDR1 MGHRA, CDR2 YSYEKL. After removal of 1 base from V and 4 bases from J, the junction contained 11 bases not matched to a gene. This CDR3 is 17 amino acids long.

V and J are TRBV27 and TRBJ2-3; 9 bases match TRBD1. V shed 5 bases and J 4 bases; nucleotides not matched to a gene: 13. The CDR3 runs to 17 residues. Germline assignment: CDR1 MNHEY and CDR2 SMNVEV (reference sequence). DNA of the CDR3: TGTGCCAGCAGTACAACCGCCGGGACAGGGAGCCCAGATACGCAGTATTTT. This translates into CASSTTAGTGSPDTQYF.

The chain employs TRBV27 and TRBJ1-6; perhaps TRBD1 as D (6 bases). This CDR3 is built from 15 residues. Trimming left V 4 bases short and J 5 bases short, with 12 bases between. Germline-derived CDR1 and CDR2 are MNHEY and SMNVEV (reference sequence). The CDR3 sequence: CASSSGALNNSPLHF. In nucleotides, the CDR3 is TGTGCCAGCAGTTCAGGGGCCCTCAATAATTCACCCCTCCACTTT.